These 17 T cell receptor beta chains came from one sample sequenced in a study of T cell repertoires in cytomegalovirus infection. TCRdb redid the calling of the reads with MiXCR, one entry per CDR3 protein. The table shows 150,000 to 200,000 distinct CDR3 sequences, with roughly a fifth occurring only once. Sequenced material: PBMCs. The source is a human donor in good health (CMV status not recorded). Some clones in this sample may be carry-over from other donors' samples.

The chain joins TRBV6-1 to TRBJ1-1, with D maybe TRBD1 (6 bases). Germline lookup yields CDR1 MNHNS and CDR2 SASEGT. The CDR3 sequence is 18 residues long. Trimming left V 6 bases short and J 2 bases short, with 25 bases between. DNA for the CDR3: TGTGCCAGCAGCCTACCGACCTCGGGGGGGCCATTAAACACTGAAGCTTTCTTT. Protein sequence: CASSLPTSGGPLNTEAFF.

J is TRBJ1-3 and V is TRBV6-6; D gene unclear. V lost 0 bases and J lost 0, with 6 bases in between. This CDR3 contains 15 residues. Germline V gives CDR1 MNHNY, CDR2 SVGAGI (reference sequence). The CDR3 loop is CASSYSPGSGNTIYF. CDR3 DNA: TGTGCCAGCAGTTACTCGCCGGGCTCTGGAAACACCATATATTTT.

This clonotype was observed a few times. The CDR3 region is CASSRQATYEQYF. The CDR3 DNA sequence: TGTGCCAGCTCCCGACAGGCGACCTACGAGCAGTACTTC. V gene TRBV7-2 combines with J gene TRBJ2-7; D perhaps matches TRBD1 (6 bases). The CDR3 runs to 13 residues. From germline, CDR1 is SGHTA and CDR2 FQGNSA. Trimming left V 8 bases short and J 2 bases short, with 13 bases between. The full variable domain, in which reference TRBV7-2 and TRBJ2-7 provide the parts outside the CDR3, is GAGVSQSPSNKVTEKGKDVELRCDPISGHTALYWYRQSLGQGLEFLIYFQGNSAPDKSGLPSDRFSAERTGGSVSTLTIQRTQQEDSAVYLCASSRQATYEQYFGPGTRLTVT.

The rearrangement links TRBV7-9 to TRBJ1-1; TRBD1 matches 7 bases. The V segment lost 4 bases and the J segment 0 bases; nucleotides outside the gene matches: 2. This CDR3 spans 14 amino acids. CDR1 and CDR2 (germline): SEHNR, FQNEAQ (reference sequence). Written as DNA, the CDR3 is TGTGCCAGCAGCTGGGGACAGATGAACACTGAAGCTTTCTTT. It is translated as CASSWGQMNTEAFF.

The chain links TRBV19 to TRBJ2-5, with 8 nucleotides matching TRBD2. The ends lost 4 bases at V and 2 bases at J; junction bases unmatched: 6. Germline values: CDR1 LNHDA, CDR2 SQIVND (reference sequence). The CDR3 totals 15 residues. CDR3 nucleotides: TGTGCCAGTAGTAACCGCGGGGGGCCGCAAGAGACCCAGTACTTC. It yields the protein CASSNRGGPQETQYF.

This clonotype was recorded a few times. The chain is built from TRBV9 and TRBJ1-1; D possibly corresponds to TRBD1 (5 bases). Germline V gene lookup returns CDR1 SGDLS and CDR2 YYNGEE. Trimming left V 7 bases short and J 4 bases short, with 17 bases between. The CDR3 sequence is 14 residues long. CDR3 protein: CASHPGDRITEAFF. The CDR3 bases are TGTGCCAGCCATCCGGGGGATAGGATCACTGAAGCTTTCTTT.

This chain connects TRBV5-1 to TRBJ2-1, with D unclear. Trimming shortened V by 3 bases and J by 4 bases, and 14 bases separated the two germline ends. CDR3 length equals 15 residues. Germline V gene sequence: CDR1 SGHRS, CDR2 YFSETQ. DNA of the CDR3: TGCGCCAGCAGCTACACAGAAACCCCTTACAATGAGCAGTTCTTC. Protein product: CASSYTETPYNEQFF.

This chain uses TRBV28 with TRBJ1-2; D remains ambiguous. Germline CDR1 and CDR2: MDHEN and SYDVKM. V was shortened by 6 bases and J by 5 bases, with 10 bases between the two germline ends. The CDR3 covers 12 residues. CDR3 sequence (DNA): TGTGCCAGCAGCCCGGGCTGGTATGGCTACACCTTC. It is translated as CASSPGWYGYTF.

This clonotype was observed a handful of times. The chain couples TRBV28 to TRBJ1-6; 8 nucleotides line up with TRBD1. The CDR3 runs to 15 residues. CDR1 is MDHEN and CDR2 is SYDVKM in the germline V gene. V dropped 6 bases and J dropped 7; count of bases not matched to a gene: 8. The CDR3 DNA follows: TGTGCCAGCAGGGCCGACAGGGGCGCAAATTCACCCCTCCACTTT. Its protein is CASRADRGANSPLHF.

As to this clonotype: A much larger clone lies one base from this, so it may be a read error. The chain combines TRBV7-2 with TRBJ1-2, with unresolved D. The V end was cut by 8 bases, the J end by 7 bases, with 14 bases between. This CDR3 is built from 12 residues. In germline, CDR1 is SGHTA, CDR2 FQGNSA. This chain's CDR3 is CASRVGRGGYTF. The CDR3 nucleotides are TGTGCCAGCCGTGTGGGCAGAGGTGGCTACACCTTC.

The gene calls are TRBV5-1 and TRBJ2-2; maybe TRBD2 (5 bases). The germline V gene encodes CDR1 SGHRS and CDR2 YFSETQ. The CDR3 loop spans 16 amino acids. The germline V and J ends were trimmed by 4 bases and 4 bases, with 17 bases remaining between them. The CDR3 DNA sequence: TGCGCCAGCAGCCCGAGAGGGATCCTGGGCACCGGGGAGCTGTTTTTT. It encodes CASSPRGILGTGELFF.

The chain uses TRBV7-8 and TRBJ1-1, with a weak D call TRBD1 (5 bases). CDR1 is SGHVS, CDR2 FQNEAQ, per germline. V lost 5 bases and J 5 bases, leaving 21 bases between the germline ends. The CDR3 consists of 16 residues. CDR3 in amino acids: CASSLKTGTLGTEAFF. Written as DNA, the CDR3 is TGTGCCAGCAGCCTCAAAACCGGGACGCTGGGGACTGAAGCTTTCTTT.

The rearrangement joins TRBV7-6 to TRBJ2-1; TRBD1 might be the D (5 bases). This CDR3 has 15 amino acids. Germline CDR1 reads SGHVS; CDR2 reads FNYEAQ. The ends were cut back, 1 base at V and 6 bases at J, with 13 bases in the middle. CDR3 in DNA: TGTGCCAGCAGCTTAGAAGAGACAGCCGTCAATGAGCAGTTCTTC. Translation gives CASSLEETAVNEQFF.

A note on this clonotype: A read error may be the cause here, since a much bigger clone is one base away. The rearrangement joins TRBV7-2 to TRBJ2-7, with D tentatively TRBD1 or TRBD2 (5 bases each). Germline CDR1 and CDR2: SGHTA and FQGNSA. V was trimmed by 1 base and J by 6 bases, leaving 13 bases between them. The length of the CDR3 is 14 residues. CDR3: CASSLEGTGCEQYF. CDR3 sequence (DNA): TGTGCCAGCAGCTTAGAAGGGACGGGATGCGAGCAGTACTTC.

This chain uses TRBV28 with TRBJ2-2; 13 bases agree with TRBD2. The CDR3 totals 17 residues. Germline V gene lookup returns CDR1 MDHEN and CDR2 SYDVKM. V was pared by 7 bases and J by 0 bases, with 5 bases of the junction left unmatched. The chain's CDR3 is CASNGLAGEANTGELFF. CDR3 nucleotide sequence: TGTGCCAGCAATGGACTAGCGGGAGAGGCGAACACCGGGGAGCTGTTTTTT.

This chain connects TRBV11-2 to TRBJ1-5; D remains unclear. Germline V gene sequence: CDR1 SGHAT, CDR2 FQNNGV. CDR3 length equals 15 residues. V lost 1 base and J lost 6, with 13 bases in between. Here the CDR3 reads CASSLGPTEVQPQHF. For the CDR3, the DNA is TGTGCCAGCAGCTTAGGACCTACGGAGGTTCAGCCCCAGCATTTT.

The chain is built from TRBV2 and TRBJ2-7; D may be TRBD1 (6 bases). The CDR3 totals 15 residues. V lost 7 bases, J lost 0 bases, and 16 bases lay in between. CDR1 is SNHLY and CDR2 is FYNNEI in the germline V gene. CDR3 region: CASKRTGTTSYEQYF. CDR3 DNA: TGTGCCAGCAAAAGAACGGGGACAACCTCCTACGAGCAGTACTTC.